This paragraph covers one TCR beta chain sequence. In the PCR, 60 Vbeta and 13 Jbeta primers were used. The method was immunoSEQ multiplex PCR; TCRdb's version includes in-frame clones alone and lacks a portion of them. The sample lists approximately 88,000 clones; roughly four fifths were seen once. This specimen belongs to a study of cytomegalovirus exposure and HLA in healthy donors. The CDR3 loop spans 18 amino acids. The chain is built from TRBV21-1 and TRBJ1-3; the listed D gene, TRBD1, was not tested against the DNA. TRBV21-1 has pseudogene status. The sample comprised PBMCs. This clonotype originated in a man aged 25 to 45 in good health and CMV-seronegative. CDR3 in amino acids: CASSTVSGTGLRGNTIYF. The CDR3 region has the DNA TGTGCCAGCAGCACAGTGTCCGGGACAGGGCTCCGGGGAAACACCATATATTTT.